The sequence of this TCR beta chain was determined in a study of T cells in Graves' hyperthyroidism and ophthalmopathy. The CDR3 extends over 15 amino acids. Germline V gene data show CDR1 as MNHEY and CDR2 as SVGEGT. V lost 5 bases, J lost 1 base, and 14 bases lay in between. PBMCs were collected from a roughly 10 ml volume of fresh peripheral blood. Amplified regions were TCR beta CDR3 sequences from RNA transcripts. When the TCR CDR3 underwent first-round RT-PCR, the HTBI primer set was used. MiXCR, run by TCRdb on the multiplex PCR reads, gives a single entry per CDR3 protein. The repertoire holds hundreds of thousands of distinct CDR3 sequences, with around 21% as singletons.

The rearrangement uses TRBV6-2 or TRBV6-3 and TRBJ1-1; D is unclear. The sequencing input was blood. This receptor was identified in a man younger than 45 with Graves' ophthalmopathy. CDR3 residues: CASSASPYRNTEAFF. The CDR3 DNA reads TGTGCCAGCAGTGCCAGCCCCTACAGGAACACTGAAGCTTTCTTT.